This T cell receptor beta chain was identified during a study of blood T cell repertoires in COVID-19. Looking at the study overall: Collection of acute and convalescent COVID-19 samples took place in the United States, Italy and Spain. In each case, the material was cDNA or gDNA derived from T cells, B-cell-depleted T cells, or PBMCs.

Those enrolled in Seattle joined during active infection and were followed longitudinally afterward. As processed by the authors: How many nucleated cells were present was estimated from reference gene primer amplification. Using immunoSEQ multiplex PCR, the repertoire was profiled, and TCRdb retains in-frame clones only, with some absent. D and trimming come from the DNA, and the V and J calls and clone size come from that table. The sample holds hundreds of thousands of clones; more than 70% are singletons and the top ten take about 7%. The clonotype was recovered from a woman aged 65 to 85 with COVID-19, enrolled during active disease. Sample: peripheral blood.

CDR3 DNA: TGCGCCAGCAGCCAAGAAAGCGCGGTAAATCAGCCCCAGCATTTT. Its protein product is CASSQESAVNQPQHF. The chain combines TRBV4-1 with TRBJ1-5; unclear D gene. Germline CDR1 MGHRA, CDR2 YSYEKL. The V gene lost 0 bases and the J gene lost 4 bases, with 10 bases spanning the gap. This CDR3 comprises 15 residues.